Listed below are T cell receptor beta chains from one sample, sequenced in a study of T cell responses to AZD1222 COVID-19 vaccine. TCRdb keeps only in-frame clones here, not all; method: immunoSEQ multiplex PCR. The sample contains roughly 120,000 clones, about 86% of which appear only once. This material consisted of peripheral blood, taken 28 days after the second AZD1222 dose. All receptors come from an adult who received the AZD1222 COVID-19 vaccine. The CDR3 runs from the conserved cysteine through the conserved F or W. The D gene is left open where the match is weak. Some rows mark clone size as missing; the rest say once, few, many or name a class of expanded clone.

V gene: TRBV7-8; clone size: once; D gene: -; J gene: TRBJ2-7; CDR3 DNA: TGTGCCAGCAGCCCACAGGGTACCCCCTACGAGCAGTACTTC; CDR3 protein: CASSPQGTPYEQYF
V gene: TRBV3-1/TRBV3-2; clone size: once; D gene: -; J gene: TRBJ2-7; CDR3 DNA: TGTGCCAGCACGCACAGGCCTCATCAGTACGAGCAGTACTTC; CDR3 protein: CASTHRPHQYEQYF
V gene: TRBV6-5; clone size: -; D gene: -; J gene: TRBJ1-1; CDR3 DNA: TGTGCCAGCAGTTTATCAGGAATTATGAACACTGAAGCTTTCTTT; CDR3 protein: CASSLSGIMNTEAFF
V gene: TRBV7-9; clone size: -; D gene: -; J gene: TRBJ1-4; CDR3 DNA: TGTGCCAGCAGAGCGACAGGCAGGTGGTGGGAAAAACTGTTTTTT; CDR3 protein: CASRATGRWWEKLFF
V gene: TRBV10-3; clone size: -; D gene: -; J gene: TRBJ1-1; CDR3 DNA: TGTGCCATCAGCGCGGGACCGGCGGACCCCACCAGCACTGAAGCTTTCTTT; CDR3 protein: CAISAGPADPTSTEAFF
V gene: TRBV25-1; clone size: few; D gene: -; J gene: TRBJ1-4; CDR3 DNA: TGTGCCAGCAGTGACCCGGGGGACGAAAAACTGTTTTTT; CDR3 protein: CASSDPGDEKLFF
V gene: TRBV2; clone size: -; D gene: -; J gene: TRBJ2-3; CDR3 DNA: TGTGCCAGCAGTGAAGTCCCGGCGGGGGCTAGCACAGATACGCAGTATTTT; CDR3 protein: CASSEVPAGASTDTQYF
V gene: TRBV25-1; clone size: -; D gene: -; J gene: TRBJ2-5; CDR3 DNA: TGTGCCAGCAGTGAACGGTCCAAGGGGACCCAGTACTTC; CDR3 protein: CASSERSKGTQYF
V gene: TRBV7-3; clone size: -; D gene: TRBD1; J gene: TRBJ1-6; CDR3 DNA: TGTGCCAGCAGCTCCGACAGGGACTATAATTCACCCCTCCACTTT; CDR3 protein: CASSSDRDYNSPLHF
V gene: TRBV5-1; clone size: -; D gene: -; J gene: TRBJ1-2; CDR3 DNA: TGCGCCAGCAGCTTGTCCCTGGAGGGTTCGGTCGGCTACACCTTC; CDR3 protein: CASSLSLEGSVGYTF
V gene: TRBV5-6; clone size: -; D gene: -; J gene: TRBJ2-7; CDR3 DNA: TGTGCCAGCAGCTTGGGGGGATACGAGCAGTACTTC; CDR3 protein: CASSLGGYEQYF
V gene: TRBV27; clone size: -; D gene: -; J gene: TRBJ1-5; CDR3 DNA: TGTGCCAGCAGTTTGCAGGGAAGAATTCAGCCCCAGCATTTT; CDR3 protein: CASSLQGRIQPQHF
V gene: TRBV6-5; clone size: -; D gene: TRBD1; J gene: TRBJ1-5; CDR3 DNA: TGTGCCAGCAGACGGACAGGGAGCAATCAGCCCCAGCATTTT; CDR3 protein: CASRRTGSNQPQHF
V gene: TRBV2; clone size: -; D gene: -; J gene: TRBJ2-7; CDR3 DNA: TGTGCCAGCACGGGACGGACCCTCTCCTACGAGCAGTACTTC; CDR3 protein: CASTGRTLSYEQYF
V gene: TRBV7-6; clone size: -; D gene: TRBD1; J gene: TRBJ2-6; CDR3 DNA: TGTGCCAGCAGCCAGACAGGGCCTGGGGCCAACGTCCTGACTTTC; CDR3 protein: CASSQTGPGANVLTF
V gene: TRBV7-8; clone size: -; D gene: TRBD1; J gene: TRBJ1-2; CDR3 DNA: TGTGCCAGCGGTCTGACAGGGGAAGGCTACACCTTC; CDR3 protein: CASGLTGEGYTF
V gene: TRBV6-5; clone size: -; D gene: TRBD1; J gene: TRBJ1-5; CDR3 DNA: TGTGCCAGCAGTCCAGGGACAGGGTGGAATCAGCCCCAGCATTTT; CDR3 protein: CASSPGTGWNQPQHF
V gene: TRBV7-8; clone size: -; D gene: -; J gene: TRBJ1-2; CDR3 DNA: TGTGCCAGCAGCAATGGACGGAATAACTATGGCTACACCTTC; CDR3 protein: CASSNGRNNYGYTF
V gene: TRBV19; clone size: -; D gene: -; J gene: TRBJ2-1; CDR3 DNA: TGTGCCTCACGGACAGACCCCAATGAGCAGTTCTTC; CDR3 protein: CASRTDPNEQFF
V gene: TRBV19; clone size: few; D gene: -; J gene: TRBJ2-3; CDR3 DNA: TGTGCCAGTAGTATCGGACAGTATGGATCAGATACGCAGTATTTT; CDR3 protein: CASSIGQYGSDTQYF
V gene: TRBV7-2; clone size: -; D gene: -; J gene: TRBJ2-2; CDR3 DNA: TGTGCCAGCAGCTCCATGAAGGCGGGGTCCCCCGGGGAGCTGTTTTTT; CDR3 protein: CASSSMKAGSPGELFF
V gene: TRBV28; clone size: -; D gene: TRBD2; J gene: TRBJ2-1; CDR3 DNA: TGTGCCAGCAGTCCTGAGCGGGGATGGGCCTACAATGAGCAGTTCTTC; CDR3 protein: CASSPERGWAYNEQFF
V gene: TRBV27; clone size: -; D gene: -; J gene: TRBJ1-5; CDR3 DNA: TGTGCCAGCAGTCCCCGGGGGTTCGGGCCCCAGCATTTT; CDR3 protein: CASSPRGFGPQHF
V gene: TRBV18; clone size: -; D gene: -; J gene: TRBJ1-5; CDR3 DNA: TGTGCCAGCTCACCATCTCAGGATCAGCCCCAGCATTTT; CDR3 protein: CASSPSQDQPQHF
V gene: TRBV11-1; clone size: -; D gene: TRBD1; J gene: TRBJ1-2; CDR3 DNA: TGTGCCAGCAGCTCCCGAGGGGACAGACCCTATGGCTACACCTTC; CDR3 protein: CASSSRGDRPYGYTF
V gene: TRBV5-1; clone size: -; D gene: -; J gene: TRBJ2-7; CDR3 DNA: TGCGCCAGCAGCTCGCGACCGGGGAACACTCTGGGGGAGCAGTACTTC; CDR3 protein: CASSSRPGNTLGEQYF
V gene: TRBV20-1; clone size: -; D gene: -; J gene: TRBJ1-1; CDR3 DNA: TGCAGTGCTAGGGGGGGAATTCGGGCTTTCTTT; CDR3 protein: CSARGGIRAFF
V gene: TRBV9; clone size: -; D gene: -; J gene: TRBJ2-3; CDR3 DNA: TGTGCCAGCAGCGTAGGTCGGACAGATACGCAGTATTTT; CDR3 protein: CASSVGRTDTQYF
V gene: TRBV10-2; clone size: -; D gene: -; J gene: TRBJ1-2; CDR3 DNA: TGCGCCAGCAGTGGCGGCGGGGTCTATGGCTACACCTTC; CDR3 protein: CASSGGGVYGYTF
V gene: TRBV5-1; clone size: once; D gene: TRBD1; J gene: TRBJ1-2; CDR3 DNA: TGCGCCAGCAGACGAGGACAGGACTATGGCTACACCTTC; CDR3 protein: CASRRGQDYGYTF
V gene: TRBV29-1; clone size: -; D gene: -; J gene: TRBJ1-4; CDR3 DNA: TGCAGCGTTGAGTACCGTAATGAAAAACTGTTTTTT; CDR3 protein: CSVEYRNEKLFF
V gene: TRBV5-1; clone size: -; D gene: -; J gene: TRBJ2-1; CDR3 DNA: TGCGCCAGCAGCTTGGGTAAGGACAATGAGCAGTTCTTC; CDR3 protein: CASSLGKDNEQFF
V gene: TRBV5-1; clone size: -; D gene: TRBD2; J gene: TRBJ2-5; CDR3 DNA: TGCGCCAGCAGCCCGGCCGCTAGCGGGGGAGAGACCCAGTACTTC; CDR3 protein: CASSPAASGGETQYF
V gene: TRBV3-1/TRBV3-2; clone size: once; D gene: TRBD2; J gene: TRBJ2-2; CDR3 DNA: TGTGCCAGCAGCCAATATACTAGCGGGGGGGCCACCGGGGAGCTGTTTTTT; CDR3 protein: CASSQYTSGGATGELFF
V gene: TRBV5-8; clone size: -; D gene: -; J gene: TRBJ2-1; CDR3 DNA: TGTGCCAGCAGCTTAGGCAGTCAAAGCTCCTACAATGAGCAGTTCTTC; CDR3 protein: CASSLGSQSSYNEQFF
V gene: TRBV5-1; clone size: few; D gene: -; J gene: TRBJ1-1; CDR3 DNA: TGCGCCAGCAGCTTGGGGGGCGGATACCAGAACACTGAAGCTTTCTTT; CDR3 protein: CASSLGGGYQNTEAFF
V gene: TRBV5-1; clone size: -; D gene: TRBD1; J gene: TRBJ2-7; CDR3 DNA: TGCGCCAGCAGAAGGGGGACAGGGGAATCCTACGAGCAGTACTTC; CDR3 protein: CASRRGTGESYEQYF
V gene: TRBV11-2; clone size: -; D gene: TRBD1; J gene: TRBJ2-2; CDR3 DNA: TGTGCCAGCAGCGCAGGGGGCAAGGTCACCGGGGAGCTGTTTTTT; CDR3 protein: CASSAGGKVTGELFF
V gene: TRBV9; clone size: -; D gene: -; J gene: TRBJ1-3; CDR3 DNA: TGTGCCAGCAGCGTACCAACTGGTGGGGGGAAAAACACCATATATTTT; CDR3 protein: CASSVPTGGGKNTIYF
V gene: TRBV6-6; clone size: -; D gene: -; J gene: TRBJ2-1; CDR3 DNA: TGTGCCAGCAGTATACTCCAGCGGAGCTCCTACAATGAGCAGTTCTTC; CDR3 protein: CASSILQRSSYNEQFF
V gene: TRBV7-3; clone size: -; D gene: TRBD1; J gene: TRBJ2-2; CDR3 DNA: TGTGCCAGCAGCTTGGGCAGGGGGACCGGGGAGCTGTTTTTT; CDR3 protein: CASSLGRGTGELFF
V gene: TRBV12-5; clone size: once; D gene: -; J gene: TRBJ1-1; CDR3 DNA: TGTGCTAGTGGTTTTTACACTGAAGCTTTCTTT; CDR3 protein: CASGFYTEAFF